A selection of T cell receptor beta chains follows, all from one sample in a study of shared clonotypes between healthy human individuals. Measured with immunoSEQ multiplex PCR; TCRdb has only the in-frame clones, and not every one. The sample yields nearly 2 million clones, about 95% seen once. Sequences were obtained from naive CD8+ T cells sorted from blood. The receptors here all came from a man aged 18 to 35 in good health. Each CDR3 is given with its conserved first and last residue. Fields, in order: clone size, V gene, J gene, D gene, CDR3 DNA, CDR3 protein. A D gene is named only where the DNA matches it firmly. Expanded clones are given a class, and other clones once, few, many or no size at all.

>-|TRBV19|TRBJ2-7|-
TGTGCCAGTAGTTCCGGACTAAGCTCCTACGAGCAGTACTTC
CASSSGLSSYEQYF
>-|TRBV2|TRBJ1-1|-
TGTGCCAGCAGTGAAAACACTGAAGCTTTCTTT
CASSENTEAFF
>-|TRBV5-6|TRBJ2-7|-
TGTGCCAGCAGGTGGACGGACTTGGGGGAGCAGTACTTC
CASRWTDLGEQYF
>-|TRBV30|TRBJ2-7|-
TGTGCCTGGAGTAATAGCGACTCCTACGAGCAGTACTTC
CAWSNSDSYEQYF
>-|TRBV13|TRBJ2-3|TRBD2
TGTGCCAGCAGCTTAGCGGGCGGGAGGGCCGGAGATACGCAGTATTTT
CASSLAGGRAGDTQYF
>-|TRBV28|TRBJ2-7|TRBD1
TGTGCCAGCAGTGGGGGGAGGACAGGGTCCTACGAGCAGTACTTC
CASSGGRTGSYEQYF
>-|TRBV6-5|TRBJ1-5|-
TGTGCCAGCAGTTACGAGGGGGGTCAGCCCCAGCATTTT
CASSYEGGQPQHF
>-|TRBV27|TRBJ1-5|-
TGTGCCAGCAGTTCGCCAGAAAGCAATCAGCCCCAGCATTTT
CASSSPESNQPQHF
>-|TRBV19|TRBJ2-3|-
TGTGCCAGTAGCGCGAACACAGATACGCAGTATTTT
CASSANTDTQYF
>-|TRBV7-3|TRBJ2-7|TRBD1
TGTGCCAGCAGCTTTGGGACAGGGTCCGAGCAGTACTTC
CASSFGTGSEQYF
>-|TRBV28|TRBJ2-5|TRBD1
TGTGCCAGCAGTGATACTCCGGGACAGCTGGCGGAGACCCAGTACTTC
CASSDTPGQLAETQYF
>-|TRBV29-1|TRBJ2-5|TRBD1
TGCAGCGTTGACGGGACAGGGAGTGAGCAAGAGACCCAGTACTTC
CSVDGTGSEQETQYF
>-|TRBV6-5|TRBJ1-2|-
TGTGCCAGCAGCCACTCTGAGGCCGGCTATGGCTACACCTTC
CASSHSEAGYGYTF
>-|TRBV2|TRBJ2-7|-
TGTGCCAGCAGGGACCGGACCTACGAGCAGTACTTC
CASRDRTYEQYF
>-|TRBV5-6|TRBJ2-6|-
TGTGCCAGCAGCTTGGCCCCACTTGGGGCCAACGTCCTGACTTTC
CASSLAPLGANVLTF
>-|TRBV21-1|TRBJ2-7|-
TGTGCCAGCAGCAATACCGGGACTAGCGGGAGTAATGAGCAGTACTTC
CASSNTGTSGSNEQYF
>-|TRBV7-7|TRBJ2-5|TRBD2
TGTGCTAGCAGCCCCGGGGTAGCGGGATTCGAAGAGACCCAGTACTTC
CASSPGVAGFEETQYF
>-|TRBV30|TRBJ2-1|-
TGTGCCTGGATCAGTACCGGACCCAGAGGGTTCTTC
CAWISTGPRGFF
>-|TRBV2|TRBJ2-1|TRBD2
TGTGCCAGCACACTAGCGGGGGGGGCCTACAATGAGCAGTTCTTC
CASTLAGGAYNEQFF
>once|TRBV9|TRBJ2-7|TRBD1
TGTGCCAGCAGCGTAGTAGAGAGGGACCGGGACAGGGTCTCGCGTTCCTACGAGCAGTACTTC
CASSVVERDRDRVSRSYEQYF
>-|TRBV5-6|TRBJ1-1|-
TGTGCCAGCAGCTCGTTGTCAGAAGCTTTCTTT
CASSSLSEAFF
>-|TRBV6-5|TRBJ2-7|TRBD2
TGTGCCAGCAGTCCGTTTAGCGGGAGTTACGAGCAGTACTTC
CASSPFSGSYEQYF
>-|TRBV4-1|TRBJ1-1|-
TGCGCCAGCAGCGAAACCCAACAATCAAACACTGAAGCTTTCTTT
CASSETQQSNTEAFF
>-|TRBV20-1|TRBJ1-1|-
TGCAGTGCTAGTACCGGCGCTGAAGCTTTCTTT
CSASTGAEAFF